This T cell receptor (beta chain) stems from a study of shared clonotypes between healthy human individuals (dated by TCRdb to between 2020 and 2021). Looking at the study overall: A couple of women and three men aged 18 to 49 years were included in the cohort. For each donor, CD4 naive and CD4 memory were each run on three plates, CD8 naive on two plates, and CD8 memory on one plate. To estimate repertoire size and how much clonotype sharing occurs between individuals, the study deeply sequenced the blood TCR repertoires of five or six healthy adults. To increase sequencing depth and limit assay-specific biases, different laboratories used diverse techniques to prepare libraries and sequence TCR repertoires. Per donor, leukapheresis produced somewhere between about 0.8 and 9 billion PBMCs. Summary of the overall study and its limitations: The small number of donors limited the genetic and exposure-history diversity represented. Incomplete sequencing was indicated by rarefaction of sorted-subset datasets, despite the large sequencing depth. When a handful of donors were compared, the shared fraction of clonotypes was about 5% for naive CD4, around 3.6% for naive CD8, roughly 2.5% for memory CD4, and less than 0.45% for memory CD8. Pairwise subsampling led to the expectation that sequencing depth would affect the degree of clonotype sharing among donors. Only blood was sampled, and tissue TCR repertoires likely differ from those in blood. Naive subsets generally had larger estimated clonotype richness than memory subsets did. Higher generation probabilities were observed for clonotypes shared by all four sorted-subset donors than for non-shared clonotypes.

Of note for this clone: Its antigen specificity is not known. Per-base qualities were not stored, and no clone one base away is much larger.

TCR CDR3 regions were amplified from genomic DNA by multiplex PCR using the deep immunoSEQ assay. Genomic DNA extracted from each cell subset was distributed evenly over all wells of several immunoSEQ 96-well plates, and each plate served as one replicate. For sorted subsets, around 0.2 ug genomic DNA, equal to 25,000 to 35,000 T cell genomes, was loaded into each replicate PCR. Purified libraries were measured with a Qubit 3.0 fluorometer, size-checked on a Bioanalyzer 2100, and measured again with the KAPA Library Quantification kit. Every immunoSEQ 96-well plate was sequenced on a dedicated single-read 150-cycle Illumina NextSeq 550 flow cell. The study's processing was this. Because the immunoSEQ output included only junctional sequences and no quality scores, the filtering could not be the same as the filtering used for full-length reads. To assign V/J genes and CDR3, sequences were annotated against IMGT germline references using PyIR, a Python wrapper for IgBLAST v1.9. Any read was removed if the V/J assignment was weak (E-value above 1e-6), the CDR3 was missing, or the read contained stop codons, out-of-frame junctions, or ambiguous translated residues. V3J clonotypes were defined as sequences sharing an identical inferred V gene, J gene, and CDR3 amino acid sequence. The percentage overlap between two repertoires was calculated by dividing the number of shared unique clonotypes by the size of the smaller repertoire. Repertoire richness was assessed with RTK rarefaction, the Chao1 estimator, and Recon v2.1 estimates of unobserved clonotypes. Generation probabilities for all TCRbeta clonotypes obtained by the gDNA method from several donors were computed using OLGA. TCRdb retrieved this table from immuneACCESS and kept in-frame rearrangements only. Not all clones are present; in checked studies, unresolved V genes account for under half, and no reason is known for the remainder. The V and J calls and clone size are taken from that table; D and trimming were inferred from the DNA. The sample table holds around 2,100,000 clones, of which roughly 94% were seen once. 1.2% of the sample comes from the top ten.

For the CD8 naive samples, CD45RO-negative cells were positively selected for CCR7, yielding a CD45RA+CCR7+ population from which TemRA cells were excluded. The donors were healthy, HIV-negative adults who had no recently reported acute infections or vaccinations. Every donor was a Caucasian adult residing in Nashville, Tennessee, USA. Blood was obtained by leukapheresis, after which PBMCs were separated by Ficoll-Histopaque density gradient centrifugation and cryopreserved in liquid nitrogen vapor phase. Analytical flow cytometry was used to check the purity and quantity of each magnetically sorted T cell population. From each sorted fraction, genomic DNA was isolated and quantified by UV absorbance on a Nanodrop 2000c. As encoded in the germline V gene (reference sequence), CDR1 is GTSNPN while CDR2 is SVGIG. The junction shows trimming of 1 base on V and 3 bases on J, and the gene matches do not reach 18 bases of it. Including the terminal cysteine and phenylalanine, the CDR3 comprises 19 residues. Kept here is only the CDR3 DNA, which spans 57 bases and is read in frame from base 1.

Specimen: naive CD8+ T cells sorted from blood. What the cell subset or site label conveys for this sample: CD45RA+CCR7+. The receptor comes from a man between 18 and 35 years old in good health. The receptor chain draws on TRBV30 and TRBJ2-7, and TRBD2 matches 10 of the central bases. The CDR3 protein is CAWSELRPGASGGFYEQYF. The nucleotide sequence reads TGTGCCTGGAGTGAGTTGCGTCCGGGTGCTAGCGGGGGTTTCTACGAGCAGTACTTC.